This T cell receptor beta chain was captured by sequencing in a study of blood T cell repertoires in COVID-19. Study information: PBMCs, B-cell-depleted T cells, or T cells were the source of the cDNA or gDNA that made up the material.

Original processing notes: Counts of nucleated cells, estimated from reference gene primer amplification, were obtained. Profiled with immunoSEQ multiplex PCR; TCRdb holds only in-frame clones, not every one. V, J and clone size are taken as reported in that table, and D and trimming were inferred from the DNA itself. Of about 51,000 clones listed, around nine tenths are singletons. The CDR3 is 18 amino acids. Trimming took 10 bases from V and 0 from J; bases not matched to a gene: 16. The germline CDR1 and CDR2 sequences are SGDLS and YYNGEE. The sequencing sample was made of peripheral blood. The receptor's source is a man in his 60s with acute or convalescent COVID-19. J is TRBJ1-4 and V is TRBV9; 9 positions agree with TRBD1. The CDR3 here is CAGKRENDRGTTNEKLFF. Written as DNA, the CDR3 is TGTGCCGGCAAGCGGGAGAATGACAGGGGGACAACTAATGAAAAACTGTTTTTT.